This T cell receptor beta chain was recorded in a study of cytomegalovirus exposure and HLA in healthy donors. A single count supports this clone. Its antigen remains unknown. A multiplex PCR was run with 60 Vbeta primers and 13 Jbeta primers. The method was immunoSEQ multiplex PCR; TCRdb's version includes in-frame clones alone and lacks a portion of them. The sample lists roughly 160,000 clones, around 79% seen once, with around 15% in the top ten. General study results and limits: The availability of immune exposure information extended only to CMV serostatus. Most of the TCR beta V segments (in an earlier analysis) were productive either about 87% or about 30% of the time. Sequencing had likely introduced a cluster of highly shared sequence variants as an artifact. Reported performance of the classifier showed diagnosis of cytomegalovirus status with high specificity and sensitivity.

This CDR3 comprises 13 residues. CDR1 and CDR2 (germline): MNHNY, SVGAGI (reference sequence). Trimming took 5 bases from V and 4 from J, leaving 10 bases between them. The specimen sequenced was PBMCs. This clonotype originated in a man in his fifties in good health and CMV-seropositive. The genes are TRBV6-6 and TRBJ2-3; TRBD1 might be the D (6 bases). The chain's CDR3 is CASSQTGPDTQYF. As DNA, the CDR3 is TGTGCCAGCAGTCAGACAGGACCAGATACGCAGTATTTT.